The rows below give T cell receptor beta chains drawn from one sample of a study of cytomegalovirus exposure and HLA in healthy donors. Profiled with immunoSEQ multiplex PCR; TCRdb holds only in-frame clones, not every one. The top ten hold around 2.6% of the sample, which has roughly 200,000 clones, nearly 80% seen once. What was sequenced was PBMCs. The receptors come from a female donor in good health and CMV-seronegative. CDR3s include the opening cysteine and the closing phenylalanine or tryptophan. Each record gives: V gene, CDR3 length, D gene, clone size, J gene, CDR3 protein, CDR3 DNA. D genes are given only for firm matches. Clone size appears in some rows only: once, few, many, or a class for an expanded clone.

v_call: TRBV6-6; cdr3_length: 15; d_call: TRBD2; clone_size: -; j_call: TRBJ2-1; cdr3_aa: CASSSPSGGHNEQFF; cdr3_nt: TGTGCCAGCAGTTCCCCTAGCGGGGGGCACAATGAGCAGTTCTTC
v_call: TRBV7-9; cdr3_length: 13; d_call: -; clone_size: many; j_call: TRBJ1-2; cdr3_aa: CASSLGTSDGYTF; cdr3_nt: TGTGCCAGCAGCTTAGGGACATCGGATGGCTACACCTTC
v_call: TRBV5-1; cdr3_length: 13; d_call: -; clone_size: once; j_call: TRBJ2-1; cdr3_aa: CASSLALYNEQFF; cdr3_nt: TGCGCCAGCAGCTTGGCGTTATACAATGAGCAGTTCTTC
v_call: TRBV6-5; cdr3_length: 13; d_call: TRBD1; clone_size: -; j_call: TRBJ1-2; cdr3_aa: CASSNGQGHGYTF; cdr3_nt: TGTGCCAGCAGTAACGGACAGGGCCATGGCTACACCTTC
v_call: TRBV28; cdr3_length: 15; d_call: -; clone_size: -; j_call: TRBJ1-1; cdr3_aa: CASNHIQAQNTEAFF; cdr3_nt: TGTGCCAGCAACCATATACAGGCCCAGAACACTGAAGCTTTCTTT
v_call: TRBV10-2; cdr3_length: 17; d_call: -; clone_size: -; j_call: TRBJ1-3; cdr3_aa: CASRAHGRVGDGNTIYF; cdr3_nt: TGCGCCAGCAGGGCACACGGAAGGGTAGGGGATGGAAACACCATATATTTT
v_call: TRBV7-9; cdr3_length: 16; d_call: -; clone_size: -; j_call: TRBJ1-5; cdr3_aa: CASSTHGVGTNEPQHF; cdr3_nt: TGTGCCAGCAGTACCCACGGGGTTGGGACTAACGAGCCCCAGCATTTT
v_call: TRBV29-1; cdr3_length: 14; d_call: TRBD1; clone_size: -; j_call: TRBJ2-7; cdr3_aa: CSVEVAGGTYEQYF; cdr3_nt: TGCAGCGTTGAAGTAGCAGGGGGCACCTACGAGCAGTACTTC
v_call: TRBV6-1; cdr3_length: 18; d_call: TRBD2; clone_size: -; j_call: TRBJ2-6; cdr3_aa: CASSGLGLPSTGANVLTF; cdr3_nt: TGTGCCAGCAGTGGGTTGGGACTACCTAGCACTGGGGCCAACGTCCTGACTTTC
v_call: TRBV19; cdr3_length: 16; d_call: TRBD1; clone_size: -; j_call: TRBJ1-1; cdr3_aa: CASSFRDRGPSTEAFF; cdr3_nt: TGTGCCAGTAGTTTCCGGGACAGGGGCCCTAGCACTGAAGCTTTCTTT
v_call: TRBV6-5; cdr3_length: 16; d_call: TRBD2; clone_size: -; j_call: TRBJ2-1; cdr3_aa: CASSYSPARGDHEQFF; cdr3_nt: TGTGCCAGCAGTTACTCGCCAGCGCGGGGGGATCATGAGCAGTTCTTC
v_call: TRBV6-5; cdr3_length: 13; d_call: TRBD1; clone_size: -; j_call: TRBJ2-1; cdr3_aa: CASSYETGLEQFF; cdr3_nt: TGTGCCAGCAGTTACGAGACAGGGCTAGAGCAGTTCTTC
v_call: TRBV7-3; cdr3_length: 16; d_call: TRBD1; clone_size: -; j_call: TRBJ2-3; cdr3_aa: CASSPGTGGATDTQYF; cdr3_nt: TGTGCCAGCAGCCCGGGGACAGGGGGTGCCACAGATACGCAGTATTTT
v_call: TRBV18; cdr3_length: 15; d_call: -; clone_size: -; j_call: TRBJ1-3; cdr3_aa: CASSLDRSSGNTIYF; cdr3_nt: TGTGCCAGCTCACTGGACAGAAGCTCTGGAAACACCATATATTTT
v_call: TRBV7-9; cdr3_length: 14; d_call: TRBD1; clone_size: -; j_call: TRBJ1-1; cdr3_aa: CSSSRTGGITEAFF; cdr3_nt: TGTTCCAGCAGCCGGACAGGGGGGATCACTGAAGCTTTCTTT
v_call: TRBV7-8; cdr3_length: 16; d_call: TRBD1; clone_size: -; j_call: TRBJ1-2; cdr3_aa: CASSLLGTGGWRGYTF; cdr3_nt: TGTGCCAGCAGCTTATTGGGGACAGGGGGTTGGCGTGGCTACACCTTC
v_call: TRBV5-4; cdr3_length: 16; d_call: TRBD2; clone_size: -; j_call: TRBJ2-5; cdr3_aa: CASSFGLAGGEETQYF; cdr3_nt: TGTGCCAGCAGCTTTGGGCTAGCGGGGGGGGAAGAGACCCAGTACTTC
v_call: TRBV5-1; cdr3_length: 14; d_call: TRBD2; clone_size: few; j_call: TRBJ2-3; cdr3_aa: CASSAGTSGDTQYF; cdr3_nt: TGCGCCAGCAGCGCCGGGACTAGTGGCGATACGCAGTATTTT
v_call: TRBV25-1; cdr3_length: 12; d_call: -; clone_size: few; j_call: TRBJ1-2; cdr3_aa: CASSVGEFGYTF; cdr3_nt: TGTGCCAGCAGTGTGGGAGAATTTGGCTACACCTTC
v_call: TRBV10-3; cdr3_length: 11; d_call: -; clone_size: -; j_call: TRBJ2-1; cdr3_aa: CAISESHKQFF; cdr3_nt: TGTGCCATCAGTGAGTCCCACAAGCAGTTCTTC
v_call: TRBV2; cdr3_length: 13; d_call: -; clone_size: -; j_call: TRBJ2-7; cdr3_aa: CASSPNRAYEQYF; cdr3_nt: TGTGCCAGCAGTCCAAACAGAGCCTACGAGCAGTACTTC
v_call: TRBV19; cdr3_length: 15; d_call: -; clone_size: -; j_call: TRBJ2-4; cdr3_aa: CASSIIRHSKNIQYF; cdr3_nt: TGTGCCAGTAGTATCATTCGTCACAGCAAAAACATTCAGTACTTC
v_call: TRBV30; cdr3_length: 14; d_call: TRBD2; clone_size: few; j_call: TRBJ2-3; cdr3_aa: CGLIRLAGTDTQYF; cdr3_nt: TGTGGCCTGATCCGACTAGCCGGCACAGATACGCAGTATTTT
v_call: TRBV28; cdr3_length: 12; d_call: -; clone_size: -; j_call: TRBJ2-4; cdr3_aa: CASSFGGNIQYF; cdr3_nt: TGTGCCAGCAGTTTCGGGGGAAACATTCAGTACTTC
v_call: TRBV5-1; cdr3_length: 11; d_call: -; clone_size: -; j_call: TRBJ2-1; cdr3_aa: CASSPGQEQFF; cdr3_nt: TGCGCCAGCAGCCCCGGACAGGAGCAGTTCTTC
v_call: TRBV5-1; cdr3_length: 19; d_call: TRBD2; clone_size: -; j_call: TRBJ2-7; cdr3_aa: CASSLATSGSPQLSYEQYF; cdr3_nt: TGCGCCAGCAGCTTGGCGACTAGCGGGAGCCCCCAGTTATCCTACGAGCAGTACTTC
v_call: TRBV29-1; cdr3_length: 13; d_call: -; clone_size: -; j_call: TRBJ2-7; cdr3_aa: CSVVTHRDYEQYF; cdr3_nt: TGCAGCGTTGTAACCCACAGGGACTACGAGCAGTACTTC
v_call: TRBV5-8; cdr3_length: 16; d_call: -; clone_size: -; j_call: TRBJ1-4; cdr3_aa: CASSTWTGATNEKLFF; cdr3_nt: TGTGCCAGCAGCACATGGACGGGAGCAACTAATGAAAAACTGTTTTTT
v_call: TRBV9; cdr3_length: 14; d_call: -; clone_size: -; j_call: TRBJ1-3; cdr3_aa: CASSVQGSRNTIYF; cdr3_nt: TGTGCCAGCAGCGTGCAGGGCTCTAGAAACACCATATATTTT
v_call: TRBV7-9; cdr3_length: 17; d_call: TRBD1; clone_size: -; j_call: TRBJ1-4; cdr3_aa: CASSPRQGYNEDEKLFF; cdr3_nt: TGTGCCAGCAGCCCGAGACAGGGGTACAATGAGGATGAAAAACTGTTTTTT
v_call: TRBV18; cdr3_length: 13; d_call: -; clone_size: once; j_call: TRBJ2-5; cdr3_aa: CASSWQGPETQYF; cdr3_nt: TGTGCCAGCTCATGGCAGGGCCCAGAGACCCAGTACTTC
v_call: TRBV5-6; cdr3_length: 16; d_call: -; clone_size: -; j_call: TRBJ2-3; cdr3_aa: CASSDKRQDSTDTQYF; cdr3_nt: TGTGCCAGCAGCGATAAGAGACAGGATTCCACAGATACGCAGTATTTT
v_call: TRBV21-1; cdr3_length: 19; d_call: -; clone_size: -; j_call: TRBJ2-1; cdr3_aa: CASSKKDFSGGANYNEQFF; cdr3_nt: TGTGCCAGCAGCAAAAAGGATTTTAGCGGGGGGGCTAACTACAATGAGCAGTTCTTC
v_call: TRBV7-7; cdr3_length: 15; d_call: TRBD2; clone_size: -; j_call: TRBJ2-7; cdr3_aa: CASSWTSGFSYEQYF; cdr3_nt: TGTGCTAGCAGCTGGACTAGCGGGTTTTCCTACGAGCAGTACTTC
v_call: TRBV2; cdr3_length: 15; d_call: TRBD2; clone_size: -; j_call: TRBJ2-7; cdr3_aa: CASSRLSGSSNEQYF; cdr3_nt: TGTGCCAGCAGTCGCCTTAGCGGGAGTTCCAACGAGCAGTACTTC
v_call: TRBV6-5; cdr3_length: 15; d_call: -; clone_size: -; j_call: TRBJ2-1; cdr3_aa: CASSYSIAGYNEQFF; cdr3_nt: TGTGCCAGCAGTTACTCGATTGCAGGGTACAATGAGCAGTTCTTC
v_call: TRBV5-4; cdr3_length: 16; d_call: -; clone_size: -; j_call: TRBJ2-3; cdr3_aa: CASSFMGRGGEDTQYF; cdr3_nt: TGTGCCAGCAGCTTTATGGGGCGGGGCGGGGAAGATACGCAGTATTTT
v_call: TRBV18; cdr3_length: 16; d_call: -; clone_size: -; j_call: TRBJ2-7; cdr3_aa: CASSPVGQGRGREQYF; cdr3_nt: TGTGCCAGCTCACCAGTTGGGCAGGGGAGAGGTCGCGAGCAGTACTTC
v_call: TRBV5-4; cdr3_length: 14; d_call: TRBD1; clone_size: -; j_call: TRBJ2-1; cdr3_aa: CASSLANRGNEQFF; cdr3_nt: TGTGCCAGCAGCTTGGCCAACAGGGGCAATGAGCAGTTCTTC
v_call: TRBV6-6; cdr3_length: 13; d_call: -; clone_size: -; j_call: TRBJ1-6; cdr3_aa: CASSYGQGSPLHF; cdr3_nt: TGTGCCAGCAGTTACGGTCAGGGTTCACCCCTCCACTTT
v_call: TRBV6-1; cdr3_length: 18; d_call: TRBD1; clone_size: few; j_call: TRBJ2-7; cdr3_aa: CASSESSWGQGALSEQYF; cdr3_nt: TGTGCCAGCAGTGAATCGAGTTGGGGCCAGGGGGCGCTTTCCGAGCAGTACTTC
v_call: TRBV5-5; cdr3_length: 15; d_call: TRBD1; clone_size: few; j_call: TRBJ2-7; cdr3_aa: CASSPYRGLTYEQYF; cdr3_nt: TGTGCCAGCAGTCCTTACAGGGGCCTTACCTACGAGCAGTACTTC
v_call: TRBV27; cdr3_length: 16; d_call: TRBD2; clone_size: -; j_call: TRBJ2-1; cdr3_aa: CASSSPSGISYNEQFF; cdr3_nt: TGTGCCAGCAGTTCCCCTAGCGGGATCTCCTACAATGAGCAGTTCTTC
v_call: TRBV2; cdr3_length: 14; d_call: -; clone_size: -; j_call: TRBJ2-3; cdr3_aa: CASSGFRGQDTQYF; cdr3_nt: TGTGCCAGCAGTGGGTTTAGAGGGCAGGATACGCAGTATTTT
v_call: TRBV11-2; cdr3_length: 16; d_call: -; clone_size: -; j_call: TRBJ2-3; cdr3_aa: CASSSLGEGVTDTQYF; cdr3_nt: TGTGCCAGCAGCTCCCTCGGCGAGGGGGTTACAGATACGCAGTATTTT
v_call: TRBV7-2; cdr3_length: 13; d_call: -; clone_size: -; j_call: TRBJ2-1; cdr3_aa: CASSLGSDNEQFF; cdr3_nt: TGTGCCAGCAGCTTAGGGAGTGACAATGAGCAGTTCTTC
v_call: TRBV2; cdr3_length: 16; d_call: TRBD2; clone_size: -; j_call: TRBJ2-1; cdr3_aa: CASSELAGAVNNEQFF; cdr3_nt: TGTGCCAGCAGTGAGCTAGCGGGAGCAGTTAACAATGAGCAGTTCTTC
v_call: TRBV25-1; cdr3_length: 15; d_call: TRBD1; clone_size: -; j_call: TRBJ2-5; cdr3_aa: CATGTTGLMSETQYF; cdr3_nt: TGTGCCACCGGTACGACAGGGTTGATGTCAGAGACCCAGTACTTC
v_call: TRBV4-3; cdr3_length: 14; d_call: -; clone_size: -; j_call: TRBJ1-5; cdr3_aa: CASSQDRGDQPQHF; cdr3_nt: TGCGCCAGCAGCCAAGATCGTGGAGACCAGCCCCAGCATTTT
v_call: TRBV5-4; cdr3_length: 14; d_call: -; clone_size: -; j_call: TRBJ2-5; cdr3_aa: CASSLGQYQETQYF; cdr3_nt: TGTGCCAGCAGCTTGGGCCAGTACCAAGAGACCCAGTACTTC
v_call: TRBV25-1; cdr3_length: 16; d_call: -; clone_size: -; j_call: TRBJ1-1; cdr3_aa: CASSEYGDISETEAFF; cdr3_nt: TGTGCCAGCAGTGAATATGGGGACATCTCTGAGACTGAAGCTTTCTTT
v_call: TRBV20-1; cdr3_length: 11; d_call: -; clone_size: -; j_call: TRBJ2-7; cdr3_aa: CSAIGGVEQYF; cdr3_nt: TGCAGTGCCATAGGCGGGGTCGAGCAGTACTTC
v_call: TRBV5-4; cdr3_length: 14; d_call: TRBD1; clone_size: few; j_call: TRBJ2-7; cdr3_aa: CASSVPGQGGEQYF; cdr3_nt: TGTGCCAGCAGCGTACCGGGACAGGGGGGCGAGCAGTACTTC
v_call: TRBV28; cdr3_length: 14; d_call: TRBD1; clone_size: -; j_call: TRBJ1-1; cdr3_aa: CASSRQGWGSEAFF; cdr3_nt: TGTGCCAGCAGTCGACAGGGGTGGGGAAGTGAAGCTTTCTTT